Listed here are 28 T cell receptor beta chains from one sample, sequenced in a study of beta chain features in type 1 diabetes. Of the isolated RNA, all was reverse transcribed, and so the sequenced material was expressed TCRB transcripts. The data were produced by immunoSEQ multiplex PCR, yet TCRdb's version contains in-frame clones alone and is incomplete. The sample carries 200,000 to 300,000 clones, 55% to 70% recorded once. Sequencing was done on a sample of naive CD4+ T cells from blood. All receptors come from a man aged 30-40 years in good health.

This clone was recorded a few times. This rearrangement joins TRBV29-1 to TRBJ2-1; 9 positions match TRBD1. The CDR3 has 13 amino acids. Per germline, CDR1 SQVTM and CDR2 ANQGSEA. The DNA of the CDR3 is TGCAGTGCTGGGGGGACAGGGTTTAGTGAGCAGTTCTTC. This gives the protein CSAGGTGFSEQFF.

The rearrangement joins TRBV25-1 to TRBJ1-1; D possibly corresponds to TRBD1 (6 bases). Germline CDR1 reads MGHDK; CDR2 reads SYGVNS. There are 13 residues in the CDR3. V was clipped by 6 bases and J by 8 bases, with 16 bases between them. The CDR3 sequence: CASSQGGDSEAFF. For the CDR3, the DNA is TGTGCCAGCAGCCAAGGGGGTGACAGCGAAGCTTTCTTT.

The chain is built from TRBV9 and TRBJ2-5, with TRBD2 matching over 12 bases. The V segment lost 3 bases and the J segment 4 bases; nucleotides outside the gene matches: 10. From germline, CDR1 is SGDLS and CDR2 YYNGEE. The CDR3 is 17 residues long. The CDR3 DNA reads as TGTGCCAGCAGCGCTCGGCCGGCTAGCGGGAGGGCAGAGACCCAGTACTTC. As protein: CASSARPASGRAETQYF.

This clone was counted a single time. V is TRBV6-9 and J is TRBJ1-1; 9 positions match TRBD1. This CDR3 region has 15 residues. Looked up from germline, CDR1 is MNHGY and CDR2 is SVAAGI. V dropped 1 base and J dropped 11; count of bases not matched to a gene: 11. CDR3 protein: CASSYWDREALRAFF. The CDR3 bases are TGTGCCAGCAGTTATTGGGACAGGGAAGCCCTTCGGGCTTTCTTT.

This rearrangement joins TRBV21-1 to TRBJ2-5; TRBD2 reflects the table's D call only, with no check against the DNA. TRBV21-1 is tagged as a pseudogene. The CDR3 has 18 amino acids. CDR3 in amino acids: CASSSRGLAGGPKETQYF. The CDR3 nucleotides read TGTGCCAGCAGCTCCCGCGGACTAGCGGGAGGGCCGAAGGAGACCCAGTACTTC.

Regarding this clone: Other DNA sequences of this sample code for an identical CDR3. CDR3 sequence (DNA): TGTGCCAGCAGCTTAGCAGGGGGTAGCAATCAGCCCCAGCATTTT. Translated: CASSLAGGSNQPQHF. This rearrangement joins TRBV7-2 to TRBJ1-5, with TRBD1 as a possible D gene (6 bases). The length of the CDR3 is 15 residues. The germline CDR1 and CDR2 sequences are SGHTA and FQGNSA. With 0 bases removed from V and 0 bases from J, the gap between germline ends came to 6 bases.

This clone has more than one count but fewer than ten. The J gene is TRBJ2-1, the V gene TRBV30; the match to TRBD2 covers 7 bases. This CDR3 is 12 amino acids long. Trimming took 2 bases from V and 14 from J; bases not matched to a gene: 9. Germline V CDR1 and CDR2: GTSNPN, SVGIG (reference sequence). The CDR3 DNA reads TGTGCCTGGAGTTCTAGCGGCGCATCAAAGTTCTTC. Residues: CAWSSSGASKFF.

V usage is TRBV30 and J usage is TRBJ2-7; tentative D call: TRBD1 (6 bases). CDR1 is GTSNPN and CDR2 is SVGIG in the germline V gene (reference sequence). The germline V and J ends were trimmed by 4 bases and 7 bases, with 20 bases remaining between them. The CDR3 spans 14 residues. CDR3 protein: CAWNQGHREWEQYF. The CDR3 coding sequence is TGTGCCTGGAACCAGGGGCACCGTGAATGGGAGCAGTACTTC.

The chain uses TRBV7-2 and TRBJ2-4; TRBD1 aligns across 9 bases. J was trimmed by 9 bases and V by 2 bases; bases with no gene match: 5. Germline assignment: CDR1 SGHTA and CDR2 FQGNSA. The CDR3 is 14 residues long. The CDR3 DNA is TGTGCCAGCAGCTTACTCGGGACAGGGAGCATTCAGTACTTC. Translated: CASSLLGTGSIQYF.

This clone showed up just a few times. The V call is TRBV29-1, the J call TRBJ2-1, with TRBD1 as a possible D gene (5 bases). CDR3 size: 10 residues. CDR1 is SQVTM, CDR2 ANQGSEA, per germline. Trimming shortened V by 7 bases and J by 10 bases, and 11 bases separated the two germline ends. The CDR3 DNA is TGCAGCGCCCTGGACATCGAGCAGTTCTTC. This gives the protein CSALDIEQFF.

CDR3 nucleotide sequence: TGTGCCAGCAGCCGACAGGTCGGGGAGACCCAGTACTTC. This translates into CASSRQVGETQYF. The chain uses TRBV5-6 and TRBJ2-5, with D maybe TRBD1 (6 bases). Trimming shortened V by 4 bases and J by 5 bases, and 12 bases separated the two germline ends. There are 13 residues in the CDR3. Germline-derived CDR1 and CDR2 are SGHDT and YYEEEE.

The chain uses TRBV2 and TRBJ2-6; D is unresolved. CDR3 length equals 13 residues. The germline V gene has CDR1 SNHLY and CDR2 FYNNEI. Trimming took off 11 bases at V and 0 bases at J, with 8 bases between the two ends. CDR3 region: CALRDSGANVLTF. In DNA form, the CDR3 reads TGTGCCTTAAGGGACTCTGGGGCCAACGTCCTGACTTTC.

The chain links TRBV6-5 to TRBJ2-1; D assignment may be TRBD1 or TRBD2 (5 bases each). CDR1 MNHEY and CDR2 SVGAGI come from the germline V gene. The germline V and J ends were trimmed by 6 bases and 10 bases, with 16 bases remaining between them. The CDR3 spans 13 residues. The CDR3 loop is CASRATLGEEQFF. The CDR3 nucleotides are TGTGCCAGCAGGGCCACCTTAGGGGAGGAGCAGTTCTTC.

The chain uses TRBV4-3 and TRBJ1-3, with D hard to call. The ends were cut back, 1 base at V and 0 bases at J, with 7 bases in the middle. CDR3 length: 15 residues. Germline CDR1 LGHNA, CDR2 YSLEER. Written as DNA, the CDR3 is TGCGCCAGCAGCCAAGGATTGAGCTCTGGAAACACCATATATTTT. Amino acids: CASSQGLSSGNTIYF.

This clone was seen a few times. This rearrangement joins TRBV7-2 to TRBJ2-7; 11 nucleotides line up with TRBD2. Looked up from germline, CDR1 is SGHTA and CDR2 is FQGNSA. The length of the CDR3 is 15 residues. J lost 2 bases, V lost 5 bases, and 5 bases had no gene match. DNA for the CDR3: TGTGCCAGCAGCCCGAATAGCGGGGGGGCCTACGAGCAGTACTTC. Its protein is CASSPNSGGAYEQYF.

The rearrangement joins TRBV29-1 to TRBJ2-1, with 7 bases lining up with TRBD2. The trim removed 7 bases at V and 8 bases at J, leaving 5 bases unmatched. Germline assignment: CDR1 SQVTM and CDR2 ANQGSEA. The CDR3 loop spans 11 amino acids. The CDR3 here is CSAARGDEQFF. CDR3 sequence (DNA): TGCAGCGCCGCCCGGGGGGATGAGCAGTTCTTC.

This chain uses TRBV18 with TRBJ1-2; the D is unclear. Trimming stripped 1 base from V and 4 bases from J, with 4 bases between. This CDR3 region has 12 residues. Germline lookup yields CDR1 KGHSH and CDR2 LQKENI. The CDR3 DNA reads as TGTGCCAGCTCACCACAGGGCTATGGCTACACCTTC. It translates to CASSPQGYGYTF.

This rearrangement joins TRBV12-5 to TRBJ2-5, with 9 positions matching TRBD2. The CDR3 length is 14 residues. Germline assignment: CDR1 LGHNT and CDR2 FRNRAP. The V gene end was trimmed by 6 bases and the J gene end by 5 bases; junction bases not matched to a gene: 7. CDR3 sequence (DNA): TGTGCTAGTGGCCGAGCTAGCGGGGTTGAGACCCAGTACTTC. Protein product: CASGRASGVETQYF.

This clone was picked up a small number of times. V is TRBV13 and J is TRBJ2-3, with D maybe TRBD1 (6 bases). Per germline, CDR1 PRHDT and CDR2 FYEKMQ (reference sequence). The CDR3 runs to 15 residues. Deletions cut 5 bases from V and 2 bases from J, with 14 bases between. CDR3 region: CASSAGQSTTDTQYF. The CDR3 nucleotides are TGTGCCAGCAGCGCAGGACAGTCTACCACAGATACGCAGTATTTT. The complete variable domain, with remaining parts taken from reference TRBV13 and TRBJ2-3, reads AAGVIQSPRHLIKEKRETATLKCYPIPRHDTVYWYQQGPGQDPQFLISFYEKMQSDKGSIPDRFSAQQFSDYHSELNMSSLELGDSALYFCASSAGQSTTDTQYFGPGTRLTVL.

This sequence joins TRBV29-1 and TRBJ2-5; 10 nucleotides align to TRBD2. Germline V lookup: CDR1 SQVTM, CDR2 ANQGSEA. V lost 6 bases, J lost 5 bases, and 15 bases stayed unmatched. The CDR3 has 16 amino acids. This CDR3 is CSVTPSLAGAFETQYF. For the CDR3, the DNA is TGCAGCGTGACCCCGTCCCTAGCGGGAGCCTTTGAGACCCAGTACTTC.

The chain has TRBV28 and TRBJ2-2; 7 bases are shared with TRBD2. The CDR3 has 15 amino acids. V was pared by 2 bases and J by 6 bases, with 6 bases of the junction left unmatched. Per germline, CDR1 MDHEN and CDR2 SYDVKM. The CDR3: CASSLGGAGSGELFF. The CDR3 DNA reads as TGTGCCAGCAGTTTAGGCGGAGCGGGGTCCGGGGAGCTGTTTTTT.

This chain uses TRBV4-1 with TRBJ2-7; tentatively, D is TRBD1 (5 bases). This CDR3 is 15 amino acids long. Germline CDR1 is MGHRA and CDR2 is YSYEKL. The V and J ends lost 0 bases and 4 bases respectively, with 13 bases between them. The CDR3 here is CASSQERQGKYEQYF. The CDR3 DNA is TGCGCCAGCAGCCAAGAAAGGCAGGGCAAGTACGAGCAGTACTTC.

The J gene is TRBJ2-1, the V gene TRBV12-5; 8 bases map to TRBD2. CDR3 length equals 15 residues. The V segment lost 4 bases and the J segment 2 bases; nucleotides outside the gene matches: 4. The germline V gene has CDR1 LGHNT and CDR2 FRNRAP. CDR3 in DNA: TGTGCTAGTGGTTATAGACTAGCGACCTACAATGAGCAGTTCTTC. As protein: CASGYRLATYNEQFF.

The chain combines TRBV7-9 with TRBJ2-1; 7 bases align to TRBD1. This CDR3 spans 16 amino acids. Germline V gene sequence: CDR1 SEHNR, CDR2 FQNEAQ (reference sequence). J gave up 5 bases and V 2 bases, and 9 bases lay outside the gene matches. The CDR3 region is CASSLSRQGGNNEQFF. CDR3 nucleotides: TGTGCCAGCAGCTTAAGTCGACAGGGTGGCAACAATGAGCAGTTCTTC.

The rearrangement joins TRBV6-5 to TRBJ2-6; D remains ambiguous. V lost 6 bases and J 0 bases, leaving 6 bases between the germline ends. The CDR3 consists of 14 residues. CDR1 is MNHEY, CDR2 SVGAGI, per germline. The CDR3 here is CASRASSGANVLTF. CDR3 DNA sequence: TGTGCCAGCAGGGCGAGCTCTGGGGCCAACGTCCTGACTTTC.

This chain uses TRBV9 with TRBJ2-1; D uncertain. CDR1 and CDR2 (germline): SGDLS, YYNGEE. This CDR3 spans 14 amino acids. The V gene lost 0 bases and the J gene lost 3 bases, with 7 bases spanning the gap. The CDR3: CASSVGTNYNEQFF. The CDR3 region has the DNA TGTGCCAGCAGCGTAGGAACTAACTACAATGAGCAGTTCTTC. The full variable domain, its missing parts supplied by reference TRBV9 and TRBJ2-1, is DSGVTQTPKHLITATGQRVTLRCSPRSGDLSVYWYQQSLDQGLQFLIQYYNGEERAKGNILERFSAQQFPDLHSELNLSSLELGDSALYFCASSVGTNYNEQFFGPGTRLTVL.

In this sample, this clone turned up a few times. The rearrangement uses TRBV2 and TRBJ1-3; the D is unclear. Trimming removed 3 bases from V and 0 bases from J, with 9 bases in between. Germline-derived CDR1 and CDR2 are SNHLY and FYNNEI. The CDR3 contains 15 residues. The CDR3 bases are TGTGCCAGCAGTGATAGGTTACCCTCTGGAAACACCATATATTTT. It specifies CASSDRLPSGNTIYF.

This clone has just a few counts. The chain employs TRBV23-1 and TRBJ2-7; D gene uncertain. TRBV23-1 is treated as an ORF (open reading frame) with a function not yet certain. Trimming took 6 bases from V and 5 from J, leaving 20 bases between them. This CDR3 spans 15 amino acids. The CDR3 region is CASSLPTQGFNEQYF. The CDR3 DNA is TGCGCCAGCAGCCTTCCCACCCAAGGTTTTAACGAGCAGTACTTC.